This record covers a single T cell receptor (beta chain). This CDR3 is 12 amino acids long. Germline V gene data show CDR1 as LNHDA and CDR2 as SQIVND (reference sequence). Trimming cost V 7 bases and J 2 bases, with 8 bases left between them. The sample originates from a study of blood T cell repertoires in COVID-19. Across the whole study: The analysed material was cDNA or gDNA that came from T cells, B-cell-depleted T cells, or PBMCs.

The authors' processing: Using reference gene primer amplification, nucleated cell counts were estimated. This table comes from immunoSEQ multiplex PCR, and its TCRdb copy is limited to in-frame clones, with some not included. V and J calls plus clone size are reproduced from that table; the DNA served to infer D and trimming. The repertoire holds some 360,000 clones, about 87% seen once, with about 2% in the top ten. The source of this sequence is a woman aged 55-69 years with COVID-19, enrolled during active disease. The sample comprised peripheral blood. J is TRBJ1-2 and V is TRBV19; unclear D gene. The CDR3 coding sequence is TGTGCCAGTAAGGCGGGAAACTATGGCTACACCTTC. Translation: CASKAGNYGYTF.